The 17 T cell receptor beta chains listed next were all sequenced from one sample in a study of neoadjuvant nivolumab and ipilimumab in lung cancer. Profiled with immunoSEQ multiplex PCR; TCRdb holds only in-frame clones, not every one. The data contain 15,000 to 20,000 clones, more than 75% of them singletons. Material: peripheral blood, obtained before neoadjuvant nivolumab, alone or with ipilimumab. The receptors were gathered from an adult with non-small cell lung cancer.

The chain joins TRBV7-9 to TRBJ2-2, with D hard to call. The CDR3 covers 12 residues. Germline CDR1 reads SEHNR; CDR2 reads FQNEAQ (reference sequence). V was trimmed by 4 bases and J by 7 bases, leaving 7 bases between them. CDR3 protein: CASSSSDGELFF. CDR3 DNA: TGTGCCAGCAGCTCCTCTGACGGGGAGCTGTTTTTT.

This clone was found a few times. This chain connects TRBV30 to TRBJ2-2; D unclear. This CDR3 region has 12 residues. Germline V lookup: CDR1 GTSNPN, CDR2 SVGIG (reference sequence). The V gene lost 3 bases and the J gene lost 4 bases, with 6 bases spanning the gap. CDR3 nucleotide sequence: TGTGCCTGGAGGCATAGCACCGGGGAGCTGTTTTTT. Amino acids: CAWRHSTGELFF.

This sequence joins TRBV25-1 and TRBJ1-4; weak D call: TRBD1 (5 bases). CDR3 size: 15 residues. Germline lookup yields CDR1 MGHDK and CDR2 SYGVNS. V lost 5 bases and J 4 bases, leaving 14 bases between the germline ends. The CDR3 protein is CASSHLTAINEKLFF. The DNA of the CDR3 is TGTGCCAGCAGTCACTTGACAGCGATTAATGAAAAACTGTTTTTT. Using reference TRBV25-1 and TRBJ1-4 for the parts outside the CDR3, the full variable domain is EADIYQTPRYLVIGTGKKITLECSQTMGHDKMYWYQQDPGMELHLIHYSYGVNSTEKGDLSSESTVSRIRTEHFPLTLESARPSHTSQYLCASSHLTAINEKLFFGSGTQLSVL.

V gene TRBV5-4 combines with J gene TRBJ2-7; no clear D. The CDR3 sequence is 12 residues long. In germline, CDR1 is SGHNT, CDR2 YYREEE (reference sequence). Trimming left V 0 bases short and J 4 bases short, with 5 bases between. CDR3 sequence: CASSLEGYEQYF. The DNA for the CDR3 is TGTGCCAGCAGCTTGGAAGGATACGAGCAGTACTTC.

This clone has more than one count but fewer than ten. This rearrangement joins TRBV18 to TRBJ2-1; the D is unclear. V was clipped by 3 bases and J by 5 bases, with 5 bases between them. Per the germline V gene, CDR1 is KGHSH and CDR2 is LQKENI. The CDR3 covers 12 residues. In DNA, the CDR3 is TGTGCCAGCTCACCGCAAAACAATGAGCAGTTCTTC. Its translation is CASSPQNNEQFF.

The chain uses TRBV7-9 and TRBJ2-5, with no clear D. Trimming cost V 2 bases and J 5 bases, with 6 bases left between them. The CDR3 covers 12 residues. Germline CDR1 SEHNR, CDR2 FQNEAQ (reference sequence). In nucleotides, the CDR3 is TGTGCCAGCAGCTTACAAGGGGAGACCCAGTACTTC. Translating it yields CASSLQGETQYF. The full variable domain, its missing parts supplied by reference TRBV7-9 and TRBJ2-5, is DTGVSQNPRHKITKRGQNVTFRCDPISEHNRLYWYRQTLGQGPEFLTYFQNEAQLEKSRLLSDRFSAERPKGSFSTLEIQRTEQGDSAMYLCASSLQGETQYFGPGTRLLVL.

The chain couples TRBV7-9 to TRBJ1-3; D is unresolved. CDR1 and CDR2 (germline): SEHNR, FQNEAQ (reference sequence). Trimming cost V 5 bases and J 3 bases, with 5 bases left between them. The CDR3 has 12 amino acids. The CDR3 region is CASSPGGNTIYF. The CDR3 coding sequence is TGTGCCAGCAGCCCGGGTGGAAACACCATATATTTT.

J is TRBJ2-7 and V is TRBV5-5; D is unresolved. Looked up from germline, CDR1 is SGHKS and CDR2 is YYEKEE (reference sequence). There are 16 residues in the CDR3. The ends were cut back, 4 bases at V and 4 bases at J, with 21 bases in the middle. Here the CDR3 DNA reads TGTGCCAGCAGCCTGGTAAGGCAGGAAGCAAGTTACGAGCAGTACTTC. This gives the protein CASSLVRQEASYEQYF. The full variable domain, completed using reference TRBV5-5 and TRBJ2-7, is DAGVTQSPTHLIKTRGQQVTLRCSPISGHKSVSWYQQVLGQGPQFIFQYYEKEERGRGNFPDRFSARQFPNYSSELNVNALLLGDSALYLCASSLVRQEASYEQYFGPGTRLTVT.

The rearrangement links TRBV30 to TRBJ2-7; D is uncertain. Trimming shortened V by 2 bases and J by 7 bases, and 9 bases separated the two germline ends. The CDR3 is 11 amino acids. Germline values: CDR1 GTSNPN, CDR2 SVGIG (reference sequence). The CDR3 loop reads CAWSPSGEQYF. The CDR3 DNA sequence: TGTGCCTGGAGTCCGTCGGGTGAGCAGTACTTC.

This chain links TRBV15 with TRBJ2-7; D is uncertain. The CDR3 spans 13 residues. V gave up 5 bases and J gave up 1 base, with 9 bases separating them. From germline, CDR1 is LNHNV and CDR2 YYDKDF (reference sequence). In DNA form, the CDR3 reads TGTGCCACCAGCCTGTCTACTTCCTACGAGCAGTACTTC. This sequence encodes CATSLSTSYEQYF.

The chain joins TRBV2 to TRBJ1-1; tentative D call: TRBD1 (6 bases). Germline assignment: CDR1 SNHLY and CDR2 FYNNEI. This CDR3 region has 13 residues. Trimming removed 4 bases at V and 1 base at J, with 7 bases between. DNA for the CDR3: TGTGCCAGCAGTGGGGACAAGAACACTGAAGCTTTCTTT. Translated: CASSGDKNTEAFF.

The rearrangement uses TRBV7-9 and TRBJ1-1; possible D gene TRBD1, 5 bases. The CDR3 is 14 residues long. Trimming took off 8 bases at V and 0 bases at J, with 13 bases between the two ends. Germline CDR1 is SEHNR and CDR2 is FQNEAQ (reference sequence). The CDR3, as DNA: TGTGCCAGCCGCCGATCGGGGGTGAACACTGAAGCTTTCTTT. This sequence encodes CASRRSGVNTEAFF.

V gene TRBV29-1 combines with J gene TRBJ2-5; D possibly corresponds to TRBD2 (6 bases). Germline CDR1 reads SQVTM; CDR2 reads ANQGSEA. V lost 4 bases to trimming and J lost 2 bases, with 11 bases between them. CDR3 length equals 13 residues. The CDR3 is CSVGNGLQETQYF. CDR3 DNA: TGCAGCGTTGGGAACGGACTACAAGAGACCCAGTACTTC. The variable domain in full, with the rest retrieved from reference TRBV29-1 and TRBJ2-5, is SAVISQKPSRDICQRGTSLTIQCQVDSQVTMMFWYRQQPGQSLTLIATANQGSEATYESGFVIDKFPISRPNLTFSTLTVSNMSPEDSSIYLCSVGNGLQETQYFGPGTRLLVL.

The gene calls are TRBV7-3 and TRBJ2-7; maybe TRBD1 (7 bases). Trimming pared 5 bases from V and 1 base from J, leaving 12 bases between. Germline values: CDR1 SGHTA, CDR2 FQGTGA. The CDR3 has 14 amino acids. The CDR3 loop is CASSATGTSYEQYF. CDR3 nucleotide sequence: TGTGCCAGCAGCGCGACAGGGACTTCCTACGAGCAGTACTTC.

The chain employs TRBV5-3 and TRBJ1-1, with 7 bases matching TRBD1. TRBV5-3 is known as an ORF, though its function is uncertain. This CDR3 is built from 11 residues. V shed 10 bases and J 0 bases; nucleotides not matched to a gene: 0. The DNA for the CDR3 is TGTGCCGGGACAGTGAACACTGAAGCTTTCTTT. Translating it yields CAGTVNTEAFF.

In DNA form, the CDR3 reads TGCGCCAGCAGCCCCCTCTCCTACCAAGAGACCCAGTACTTC. Its translation is CASSPLSYQETQYF. The chain recombines TRBV5-1 with TRBJ2-5; D remains ambiguous. V was clipped by 4 bases and J by 0 bases, with 10 bases between them. The germline V gene encodes CDR1 SGHRS and CDR2 YFSETQ. This CDR3 has 14 amino acids.

This chain connects TRBV30 to TRBJ2-1, with 7 bases aligning to TRBD1. Trimming removed 1 base from V and 7 bases from J; junction bases left unmatched: 4. Germline lookup yields CDR1 GTSNPN and CDR2 SVGIG (reference sequence). CDR3 length: 13 residues. The CDR3 sequence: CAWSGQGWNEQFF. The CDR3 coding sequence is TGTGCCTGGAGTGGACAGGGCTGGAATGAGCAGTTCTTC.